This T cell receptor beta chain is drawn from a study of cytomegalovirus exposure and HLA in healthy donors. General study points: Generally TCR sequences proved uncommon, though certain public TCRs appeared in numerous donors.

Vbeta (60) and Jbeta (13) primers were used in the PCR. Only in-frame clones appear in the TCRdb table, and some are missing; sequencing was by immunoSEQ multiplex PCR. The sample holds approximately 140,000 clones, roughly three quarters seen once. A note on this clone: Antigen specificity is unknown.

The CDR3 consists of 14 residues. J lost 4 bases, V lost 5 bases, and 6 bases had no gene match. CDR1 and CDR2 from the germline V gene are LGHNT and FRNRAP. Sampled while nominally healthy, donors likely had unrecorded immune exposures. The receptor was isolated from a man between 18 and 35 years old in good health and CMV-seronegative. Specimen: PBMCs. The rearrangement links TRBV12-5 to TRBJ1-1, with TRBD1 matching 8 bases. The DNA for the CDR3 is TGTGCTAGTGGTCTCGGACAGGGTATCACTGAAGCTTTCTTT. Translation: CASGLGQGITEAFF.